The sequence of this TCR beta chain was determined in a study of blood T cell repertoires in COVID-19. This CDR3 comprises 14 residues. CDR1 SEHNR and CDR2 FQNEAQ come from the germline V gene (reference sequence). The V and J ends lost 1 base and 4 bases, in that order; junction bases with no gene match: 3. Measured with immunoSEQ multiplex PCR; TCRdb has only the in-frame clones, and not every one. This table has 150,000 to 200,000 clones, roughly 90% appearing once. The TCR sequence derives from a man between 25 and 39 years old with COVID-19, enrolled during active disease. This chain links TRBV7-9 with TRBJ2-5, with 7 bases aligning to TRBD1. What was sequenced was peripheral blood. CDR3 sequence (DNA): TGTGCCAGCAGCTTAGTTGACAGGGCAGAGACCCAGTACTTC. It codes for CASSLVDRAETQYF.